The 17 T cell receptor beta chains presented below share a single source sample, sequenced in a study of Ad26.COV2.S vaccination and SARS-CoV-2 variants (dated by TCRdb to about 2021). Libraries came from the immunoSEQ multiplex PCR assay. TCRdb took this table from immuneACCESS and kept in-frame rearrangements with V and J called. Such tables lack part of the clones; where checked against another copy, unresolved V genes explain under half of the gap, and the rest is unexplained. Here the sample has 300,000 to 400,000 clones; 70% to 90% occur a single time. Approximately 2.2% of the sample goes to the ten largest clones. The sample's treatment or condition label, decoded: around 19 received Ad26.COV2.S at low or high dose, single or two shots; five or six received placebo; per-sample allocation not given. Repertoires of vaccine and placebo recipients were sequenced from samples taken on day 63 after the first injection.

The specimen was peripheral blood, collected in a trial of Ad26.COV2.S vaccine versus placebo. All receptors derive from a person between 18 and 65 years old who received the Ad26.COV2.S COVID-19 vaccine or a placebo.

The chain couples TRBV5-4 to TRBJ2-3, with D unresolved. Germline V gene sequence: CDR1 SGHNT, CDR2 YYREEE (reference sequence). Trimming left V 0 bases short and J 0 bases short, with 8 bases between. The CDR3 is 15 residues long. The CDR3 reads CASSLDPLSTDTQYF. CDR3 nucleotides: TGTGCCAGCAGCTTGGACCCATTAAGCACAGATACGCAGTATTTT.

The CDR3 protein is CASSVAVAGRDTQYF. CDR3 sequence (DNA): TGTGCCAGCAGCGTAGCGGTAGCGGGGAGGGATACGCAGTATTTT. The chain joins TRBV9 to TRBJ2-3, with TRBD2 matching over 8 bases. CDR1 SGDLS and CDR2 YYNGEE come from the germline V gene. The J segment lost 6 bases and the V segment lost 0 bases, leaving 6 bases of the junction unmatched. CDR3 size: 15 residues.

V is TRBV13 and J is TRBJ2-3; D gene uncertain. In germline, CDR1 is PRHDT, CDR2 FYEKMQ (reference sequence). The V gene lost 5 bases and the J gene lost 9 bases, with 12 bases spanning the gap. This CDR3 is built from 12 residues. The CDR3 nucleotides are TGTGCCAGCAGCACCAGCCCGTCGACGCAGTATTTT. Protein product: CASSTSPSTQYF.

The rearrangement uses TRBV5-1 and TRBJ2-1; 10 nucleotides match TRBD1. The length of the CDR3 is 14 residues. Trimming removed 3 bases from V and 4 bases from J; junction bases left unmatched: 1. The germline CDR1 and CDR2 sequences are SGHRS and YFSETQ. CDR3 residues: CASSWTGGYNEQFF. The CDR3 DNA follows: TGCGCCAGCAGCTGGACAGGGGGGTACAATGAGCAGTTCTTC. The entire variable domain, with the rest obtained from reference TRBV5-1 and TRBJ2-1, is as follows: KAGVTQTPRYLIKTRGQQVTLSCSPISGHRSVSWYQQTPGQGLQFLFEYFSETQRNKGNFPGRFSGRQFSNSRSEMNVSTLELGDSALYLCASSWTGGYNEQFFGPGTRLTVL.

The CDR3: CASSLRGTVNSPLHF. The DNA for the CDR3 is TGTGCCAGCAGCTTAAGAGGGACAGTCAATTCACCCCTCCACTTT. This chain uses TRBV7-3 with TRBJ1-6; 7 positions agree with TRBD1. The junction had 4 bases not matched to a gene; V was cut back by 1 base and J by 7 bases. This CDR3 region has 15 residues. The germline V gene encodes CDR1 SGHTA and CDR2 FQGTGA.

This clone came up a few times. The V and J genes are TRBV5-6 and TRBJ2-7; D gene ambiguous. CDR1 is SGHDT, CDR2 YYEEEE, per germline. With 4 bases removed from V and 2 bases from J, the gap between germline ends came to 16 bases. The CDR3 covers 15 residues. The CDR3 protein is CASSRDKARTYEQYF. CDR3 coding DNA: TGTGCCAGCAGCCGAGACAAGGCTCGGACCTACGAGCAGTACTTC.

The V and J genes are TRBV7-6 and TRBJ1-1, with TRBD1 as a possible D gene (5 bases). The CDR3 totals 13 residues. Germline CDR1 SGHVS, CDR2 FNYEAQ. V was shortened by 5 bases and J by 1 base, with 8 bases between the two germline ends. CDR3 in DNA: TGTGCCAGCAGCCTGGACAAGAACACTGAAGCTTTCTTT. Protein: CASSLDKNTEAFF.

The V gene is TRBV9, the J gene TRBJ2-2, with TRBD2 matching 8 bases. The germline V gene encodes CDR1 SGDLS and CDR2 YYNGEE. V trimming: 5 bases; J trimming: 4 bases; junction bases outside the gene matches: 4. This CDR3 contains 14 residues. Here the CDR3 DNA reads TGTGCCAGCAGGGCGGGGGGATCCACCGGGGAGCTGTTTTTT. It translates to CASRAGGSTGELFF.

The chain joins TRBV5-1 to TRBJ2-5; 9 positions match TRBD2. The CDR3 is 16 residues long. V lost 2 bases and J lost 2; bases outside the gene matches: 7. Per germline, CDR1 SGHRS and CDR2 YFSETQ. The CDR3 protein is CASSFDAGGGQETQYF. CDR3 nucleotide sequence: TGCGCCAGCAGCTTCGATGCGGGGGGGGGACAAGAGACCCAGTACTTC.

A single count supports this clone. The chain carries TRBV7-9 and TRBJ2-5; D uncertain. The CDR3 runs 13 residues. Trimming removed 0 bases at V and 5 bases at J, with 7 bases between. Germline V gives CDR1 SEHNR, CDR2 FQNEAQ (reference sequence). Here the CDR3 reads CASSLAAFETQYF. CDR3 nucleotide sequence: TGTGCCAGCAGCTTAGCGGCTTTTGAGACCCAGTACTTC.

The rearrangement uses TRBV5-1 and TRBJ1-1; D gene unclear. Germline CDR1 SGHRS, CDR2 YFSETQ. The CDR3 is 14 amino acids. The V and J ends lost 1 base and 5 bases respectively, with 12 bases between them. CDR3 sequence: CASSLIGFETEAFF. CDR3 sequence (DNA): TGCGCCAGCAGCTTGATAGGCTTTGAAACTGAAGCTTTCTTT.

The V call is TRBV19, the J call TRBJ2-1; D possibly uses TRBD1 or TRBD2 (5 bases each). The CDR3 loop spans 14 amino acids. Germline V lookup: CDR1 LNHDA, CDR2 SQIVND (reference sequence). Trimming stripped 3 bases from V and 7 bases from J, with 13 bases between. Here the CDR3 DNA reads TGTGCCAGTAGTATTGGAGGCTGGGGGAATGAGCAGTTCTTC. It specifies CASSIGGWGNEQFF.

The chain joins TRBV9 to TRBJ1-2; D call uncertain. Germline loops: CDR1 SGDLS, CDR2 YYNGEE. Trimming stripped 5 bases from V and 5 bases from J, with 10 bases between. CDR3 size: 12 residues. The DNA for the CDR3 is TGTGCCAGCAGTGGTTATTCATATGGCTACACCTTC. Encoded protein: CASSGYSYGYTF. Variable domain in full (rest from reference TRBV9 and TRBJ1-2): DSGVTQTPKHLITATGQRVTLRCSPRSGDLSVYWYQQSLDQGLQFLIQYYNGEERAKGNILERFSAQQFPDLHSELNLSSLELGDSALYFCASSGYSYGYTFGSGTRLTVV.

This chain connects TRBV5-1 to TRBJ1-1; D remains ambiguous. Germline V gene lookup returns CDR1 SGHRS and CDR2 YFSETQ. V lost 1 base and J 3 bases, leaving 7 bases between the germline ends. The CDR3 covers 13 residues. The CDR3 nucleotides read TGCGCCAGCAGCTTGATAGGCGACACTGAAGCTTTCTTT. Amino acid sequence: CASSLIGDTEAFF. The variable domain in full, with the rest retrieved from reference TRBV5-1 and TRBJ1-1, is KAGVTQTPRYLIKTRGQQVTLSCSPISGHRSVSWYQQTPGQGLQFLFEYFSETQRNKGNFPGRFSGRQFSNSRSEMNVSTLELGDSALYLCASSLIGDTEAFFGQGTRLTVV.

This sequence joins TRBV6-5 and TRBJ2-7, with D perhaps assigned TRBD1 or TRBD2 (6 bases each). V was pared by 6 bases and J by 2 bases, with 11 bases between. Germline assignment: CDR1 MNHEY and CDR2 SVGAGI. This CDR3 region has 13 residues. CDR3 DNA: TGTGCCAGCAGCGGGGGCAGGACCTACGAGCAGTACTTC. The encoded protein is CASSGGRTYEQYF.

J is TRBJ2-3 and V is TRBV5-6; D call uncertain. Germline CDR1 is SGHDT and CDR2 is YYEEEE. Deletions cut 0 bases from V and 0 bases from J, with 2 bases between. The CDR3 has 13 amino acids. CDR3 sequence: CASSLVSTDTQYF. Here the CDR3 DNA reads TGTGCCAGCAGCTTGGTCAGCACAGATACGCAGTATTTT. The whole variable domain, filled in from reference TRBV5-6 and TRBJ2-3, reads DAGVTQSPTHLIKTRGQQVTLRCSPKSGHDTVSWYQQALGQGPQFIFQYYEEEERQRGNFPDRFSGHQFPNYSSELNVNALLLGDSALYLCASSLVSTDTQYFGPGTRLTVL.

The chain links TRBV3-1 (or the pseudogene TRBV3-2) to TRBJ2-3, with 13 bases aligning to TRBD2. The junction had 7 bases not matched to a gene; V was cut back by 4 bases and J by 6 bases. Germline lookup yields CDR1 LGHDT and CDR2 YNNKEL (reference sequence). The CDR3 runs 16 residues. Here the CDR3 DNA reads TGTGCCAGCAGCCGATTGACTAGCGGGGGGCCCGATACGCAGTATTTT. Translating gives CASSRLTSGGPDTQYF.